This T cell receptor (beta chain) was documented in a study of OX40 agonist ivuxolimab in advanced cancers. Study context: The dose of intravenous ivuxolimab that patients received every 2 weeks ranged from 0.01 to 10 mg/kg. Findings of the study overall: Among the lowest levels of clonal expansion were found in partial responders at 0.1-3.0 mg/kg.

Comments on this clone: Its antigen is not known.

The V gene end was trimmed by 6 bases and the J gene end by 5 bases; junction bases not matched to a gene: 5. The CDR3 is 14 amino acids. Looked up from germline, CDR1 is LNHDA and CDR2 is SQIVND (reference sequence). Repertoires were generated with immunoSEQ multiplex PCR, while TCRdb's copy carries only in-frame clones and drops some. The sample lists about 70,000 clones, 80% to 95% occurring once. Autoimmune disease history or systemic immunosuppression disqualified patients. The receptor was isolated from an adult with an advanced solid tumor such as melanoma, head and neck, liver or kidney cancer. This specimen consisted of CD4+ or CD8+ T cells sorted from blood, obtained in a trial of the OX40 agonist ivuxolimab. J is TRBJ1-1 and V is TRBV19; 11 bases match TRBD1. Here the CDR3 reads CASSEDRGRTEAFF. CDR3 in DNA: TGTGCCAGTAGCGAGGACAGGGGGCGGACTGAAGCTTTCTTT. The entire variable domain, with the rest obtained from reference TRBV19 and TRBJ1-1, is as follows: DGGITQSPKYLFRKEGQNVTLSCEQNLNHDAMYWYRQDPGQGLRLIYYSQIVNDFQKGDIAEGYSVSREKKESFPLTVTSAQKNPTAFYLCASSEDRGRTEAFFGQGTRLTVV.